This entry lists 4 T cell receptor beta chains sequenced from one sample in a study of a mutant IDH1 vaccine in newly diagnosed glioma. The time point denotes: week 35, safety follow-up. Each dose delivered 300 ug of mutant IDH1 20-mer peptide subcutaneously with imiquimod. The repertoire was sequenced with immunoSEQ multiplex PCR; TCRdb's copy has only in-frame clones and lacks some. This sample has about 48,000 clones, with around 85% found just once. These receptors have no known antigen. The material sequenced was PBMCs, taken from a glioma patient whose treatment included an IDH1 peptide vaccine. Source of these receptors: a man aged 35 to 55 with glioma.

This chain joins TRBV7-9 and TRBJ2-5; the D is unclear. The ends were cut back, 4 bases at V and 5 bases at J, with 5 bases in the middle. CDR1 SEHNR and CDR2 FQNEAQ come from the germline V gene (reference sequence). The CDR3 extends over 11 amino acids. The CDR3 loop is CASSYMETQYF. DNA for the CDR3: TGTGCCAGCAGCTACATGGAGACCCAGTACTTC.

This clone was seen a handful of times. The chain has TRBV7-6 and TRBJ1-1; D is ambiguous. V was clipped by 5 bases and J by 3 bases, with 13 bases between them. Looked up from germline, CDR1 is SGHVS and CDR2 is FNYEAQ. CDR3 length: 14 amino acids. CDR3 loop: CASSPRIRDTEAFF. Here the CDR3 DNA reads TGTGCCAGCAGCCCCCGCATTCGTGACACTGAAGCTTTCTTT.

The V gene is TRBV27, the J gene TRBJ2-3; tentative D call: TRBD2 (6 bases). CDR1 MNHEY and CDR2 SMNVEV come from the germline V gene (reference sequence). Trimming removed 0 bases from V and 6 bases from J, with 16 bases in between. The CDR3 loop spans 16 amino acids. CDR3 amino acids: CASSLSGGVYGDTQYF. The CDR3, as DNA: TGTGCCAGCAGTTTATCAGGAGGGGTATATGGGGATACGCAGTATTTT.

The chain recombines TRBV2 with TRBJ1-5; D call uncertain. Trimming shortened V by 0 bases and J by 4 bases, and 7 bases separated the two germline ends. CDR3 length: 14 amino acids. Germline lookup yields CDR1 SNHLY and CDR2 FYNNEI. The CDR3 spells CASSEAAINQPQHF. CDR3 DNA sequence: TGTGCCAGCAGTGAAGCGGCCATAAATCAGCCCCAGCATTTT.